This entry concerns a single T cell receptor (beta chain). Here immunoSEQ multiplex PCR was the method, and the copy in TCRdb shows in-frame clones only, minus some. The table records 100,000 to 120,000 clones, approximately 83% of them present only once. The entry originates in a study of blood T cell repertoires in COVID-19. At the level of the study: The samples span acute and convalescent COVID-19 from the United States, Italy and Spain. In each case, the material was cDNA or gDNA derived from T cells, B-cell-depleted T cells, or PBMCs.

CDR1 and CDR2 from the germline V gene are SGHNT and YYREEE (reference sequence). This CDR3 has 13 amino acids. V gave up 1 base and J gave up 7 bases, with 9 bases separating them. The V call is TRBV5-4, the J call TRBJ2-1, with D possibly being TRBD2 (6 bases). The receptor's source is a man aged 50-60 years with acute or convalescent COVID-19. Sequenced input: peripheral blood. CDR3 nucleotide sequence: TGTGCCAGCAGCTTGTTTGCGGGAAATGAGCAGTTCTTC. This encodes CASSLFAGNEQFF.